The sequence of this T cell receptor (beta chain) was determined in a study of beta chain features in type 1 diabetes. Study-wide points: In all four CD4+ subsets, TCRB CDR3 length was significantly, moderately reduced in type 1 diabetes. Relative to healthy donors, patients appeared to have naive, central memory and Treg TCRB repertoires that were more similar.

Trimming took off 3 bases at V and 7 bases at J, with 16 bases between the two ends. The CDR3 covers 14 residues. Looked up from germline, CDR1 is KGHSH and CDR2 is LQKENI. A note on this clone: Antigen unknown.

What was sequenced were expressed TCRB transcripts, since all of the isolated RNA had been reverse transcribed. The protocol was immunoSEQ multiplex PCR, while the TCRdb copy is restricted to in-frame clones and leaves out a portion. The data show 640,000 or so clones, around 15% seen once. The chain employs TRBV18 and TRBJ2-7; D perhaps matches TRBD1 (6 bases). The sequencing input was naive CD4+ T cells from blood. This TCR was sampled from a man aged 18-30 years with type 1 diabetes. The CDR3 loop is CASSPGQPYVEQYF. CDR3 in DNA: TGTGCCAGCTCACCTGGACAGCCCTACGTTGAGCAGTACTTC.